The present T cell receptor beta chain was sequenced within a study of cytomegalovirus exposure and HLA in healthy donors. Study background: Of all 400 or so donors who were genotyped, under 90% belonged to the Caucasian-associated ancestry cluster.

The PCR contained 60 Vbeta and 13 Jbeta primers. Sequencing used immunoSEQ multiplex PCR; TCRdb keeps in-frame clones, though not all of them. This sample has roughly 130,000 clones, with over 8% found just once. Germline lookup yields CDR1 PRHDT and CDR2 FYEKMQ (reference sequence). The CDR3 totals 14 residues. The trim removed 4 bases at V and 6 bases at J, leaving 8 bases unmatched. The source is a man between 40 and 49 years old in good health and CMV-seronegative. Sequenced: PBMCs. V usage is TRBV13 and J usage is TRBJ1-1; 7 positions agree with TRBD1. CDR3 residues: CASSSDRVFAEAFF. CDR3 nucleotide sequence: TGTGCCAGCAGCTCAGACAGGGTTTTCGCTGAAGCTTTCTTT.